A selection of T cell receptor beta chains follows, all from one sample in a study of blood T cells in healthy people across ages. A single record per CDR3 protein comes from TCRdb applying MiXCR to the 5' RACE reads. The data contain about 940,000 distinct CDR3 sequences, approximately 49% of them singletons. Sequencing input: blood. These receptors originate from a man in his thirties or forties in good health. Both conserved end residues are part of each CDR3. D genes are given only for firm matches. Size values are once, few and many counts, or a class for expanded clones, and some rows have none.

DNA: TGCGCCAGCAGCGACAGTTCCGGCGGCGAGCAGTACTTC
CDR3: CASSDSSGGEQYF
D: -
V: TRBV5-1
size: few
J: TRBJ2-7

DNA: TGCGCCAGCAGCCAAGATCGGGGAGGCTCAACCTACGAGCAGTACTTC
CDR3: CASSQDRGGSTYEQYF
D: -
V: TRBV4-3
size: few
J: TRBJ2-7

DNA: TGTGCCAGCAGCCTGGCCTCGGGGCTCGAGCAGTACTTC
CDR3: CASSLASGLEQYF
D: -
V: TRBV27
size: -
J: TRBJ2-7

DNA: TGTGCCAGCAGCTTACAACAGGGGACAAAGGACGAGCAGTACTTC
CDR3: CASSLQQGTKDEQYF
D: TRBD1
V: TRBV7-9
size: -
J: TRBJ2-7

DNA: TGCAGTGCTATGAGGGGTGGTCAGCCCCAGCATTTT
CDR3: CSAMRGGQPQHF
D: -
V: TRBV20-1
size: -
J: TRBJ1-5

DNA: TGTGCAATCGGTGTTGGCACAGATACGCAGTATTTT
CDR3: CAIGVGTDTQYF
D: -
V: TRBV12-3/TRBV12-4
size: -
J: TRBJ2-3

DNA: TGTGCCAGCAGTCAGAGCGGGGGCGGTTACAATGAGCAGTACTTC
CDR3: CASSQSGGGYNEQYF
D: TRBD2
V: TRBV6-2/TRBV6-3
size: few
J: TRBJ2-5

DNA: TGTGCCAGCAGCCTTAGGACTAGCGGGGAAGGGGCCAACGTCCTGACTTTC
CDR3: CASSLRTSGEGANVLTF
D: TRBD2
V: TRBV4-2
size: -
J: TRBJ2-6

DNA: TGTGCCATCAGGGGGTCGCAAGAGACCCAGTACTTC
CDR3: CAIRGSQETQYF
D: -
V: TRBV10-3
size: few
J: TRBJ2-5

DNA: TGTGCCAGCAGTGACCAGGGAAGTAATCAGCCCCAGCATTTT
CDR3: CASSDQGSNQPQHF
D: -
V: TRBV6-6
size: -
J: TRBJ1-5

DNA: TGTGCCAGCATCACGAGATCGCCGGGACGGTCTTCCTACGAGCAGTACTTC
CDR3: CASITRSPGRSSYEQYF
D: -
V: TRBV28
size: -
J: TRBJ2-7

DNA: TGTGCCAGCAGCCCATCGACTAGCGGGGGTTTGGCCGCCGCGGAGACCCAGTACTTC
CDR3: CASSPSTSGGLAAAETQYF
D: TRBD2
V: TRBV9
size: -
J: TRBJ2-5

DNA: TGTGCCAGCAGCCAAGGACAGGAACGTGAAAAACTGTTTTTT
CDR3: CASSQGQEREKLFF
D: TRBD1
V: TRBV5-5
size: -
J: TRBJ1-4

DNA: TGTGCCAGCACCCGGGACAGGACCTACGGGCAGTACTTC
CDR3: CASTRDRTYGQYF
D: TRBD1
V: TRBV6-5
size: -
J: TRBJ2-7

DNA: TGTGCCAGCAGTTTATATGGGACGTCAACTAATGAAAAACTGTTTTTT
CDR3: CASSLYGTSTNEKLFF
D: -
V: TRBV12-3/TRBV12-4
size: few
J: TRBJ1-4

DNA: TGTGCCAGCAGACGTCGTGCGGGGGGAACCTACAATGAGCAGTACTTC
CDR3: CASRRRAGGTYNEQYF
D: TRBD2
V: TRBV3-1
size: -
J: TRBJ2-5

DNA: TGCAGTGCCAGAGCAGGGGGTGAAGATACGCAGTATTTT
CDR3: CSARAGGEDTQYF
D: TRBD1
V: TRBV20-1
size: few
J: TRBJ2-3

DNA: TGTGCCAGCAGCTTAGTGGGGTTCGATGAGCAGTTCTTC
CDR3: CASSLVGFDEQFF
D: -
V: TRBV7-9
size: -
J: TRBJ2-1

DNA: TGTGCCAGCAGCCAGCTGGGACAGGGCGACGAGCAGTACTTC
CDR3: CASSQLGQGDEQYF
D: TRBD1
V: TRBV3-1
size: -
J: TRBJ2-7

DNA: TGCGTCAGCAGCCCACTACTAGCGGGGGGGAGAGATGAGCAGTTCTTC
CDR3: CVSSPLLAGGRDEQFF
D: TRBD2
V: TRBV5-1
size: -
J: TRBJ2-1

DNA: TGTGCCAGCAGCTTAGGCCGGACAGGGGGCAGTGAGCAGTTCTTC
CDR3: CASSLGRTGGSEQFF
D: TRBD1
V: TRBV13
size: -
J: TRBJ2-1

DNA: TGTGCCAGCAGCCAAGATCGATCTCCAGGACCCTACGAGCAGTACTTC
CDR3: CASSQDRSPGPYEQYF
D: -
V: TRBV3-1
size: few
J: TRBJ2-7

DNA: TGTGCCAGCAGCTTCTATGGGGAGGGATTCAATGAGCAGTTCTTC
CDR3: CASSFYGEGFNEQFF
D: TRBD2
V: TRBV5-5
size: -
J: TRBJ2-1

DNA: TGCAGTGTCCCAGGTCGGACAGGGAGGTTTGGGGTGTATGGCTACACCTTC
CDR3: CSVPGRTGRFGVYGYTF
D: TRBD1
V: TRBV20-1
size: few
J: TRBJ1-2

DNA: TGCAGTGCTCCCGACCCGGGACGGACCACAGATACGCAGTATTTT
CDR3: CSAPDPGRTTDTQYF
D: -
V: TRBV20-1
size: once
J: TRBJ2-3

DNA: TGTGCCAGCAGTGATAGCGGACTGAGCTCCTACGAGCAGTACTTC
CDR3: CASSDSGLSSYEQYF
D: -
V: TRBV25-1
size: few
J: TRBJ2-7

DNA: TGCGCCAGCAGTGAGATTTTAGGGAAGGGCCACGAGCAGTACTTC
CDR3: CASSEILGKGHEQYF
D: -
V: TRBV10-1
size: -
J: TRBJ2-7

DNA: TGTGCCAGCAGCTACTCAAGCGGGGGTGGAGAGCAGTACTTC
CDR3: CASSYSSGGGEQYF
D: TRBD2
V: TRBV7-9
size: once
J: TRBJ2-7

DNA: TGTGCCAGCAGCCAAGTCGAGTTCGGCGGGCACAATGAGCAGTTCTTC
CDR3: CASSQVEFGGHNEQFF
D: -
V: TRBV4-2
size: few
J: TRBJ2-1

DNA: TGTGCCAGCTCACCCGGGACATATACCTACGAGCAGCACTTC
CDR3: CASSPGTYTYEQHF
D: -
V: TRBV18
size: -
J: TRBJ2-7

DNA: TGTGCCAGCAGCTTCGTAACTAGCGGGGCCCTCACAGATACGCAGTATTTT
CDR3: CASSFVTSGALTDTQYF
D: TRBD2
V: TRBV7-6
size: -
J: TRBJ2-3

DNA: TGCGCCAGCAGCCTTGGAAGTAATACGGCCAATGAGCAGTTCTTC
CDR3: CASSLGSNTANEQFF
D: -
V: TRBV5-1
size: -
J: TRBJ2-1

DNA: TGTGCCGGTGGGAGTGGCAGGGGAAACTATGGCTACACCTTC
CDR3: CAGGSGRGNYGYTF
D: -
V: TRBV28
size: -
J: TRBJ1-2

DNA: TGTGCCGTATCGCTGGGGGTATTACCTGAAAAACTGTTTTTT
CDR3: CAVSLGVLPEKLFF
D: -
V: TRBV7-6
size: -
J: TRBJ1-4

DNA: TGCAGCGCTGAAGGGGACAGGATCTCCTACAATGAGCAGTTCTTC
CDR3: CSAEGDRISYNEQFF
D: TRBD1
V: TRBV29-1
size: many
J: TRBJ2-1

DNA: TGTGCCAGCTCAGGGACGGACTCCTACAATGAGCAGTTCTTC
CDR3: CASSGTDSYNEQFF
D: -
V: TRBV18
size: -
J: TRBJ2-1

DNA: TGTGCCAGCAGTTTAACTAGCGGGTCAACCTACGAGCAGTACTTC
CDR3: CASSLTSGSTYEQYF
D: TRBD2
V: TRBV28
size: few
J: TRBJ2-7

DNA: TGCGCCAGCAGCCAATTTGTCGGGGGGACCTCCTACAATGAGCAGTTCTTC
CDR3: CASSQFVGGTSYNEQFF
D: TRBD2
V: TRBV4-1
size: few
J: TRBJ2-1

DNA: TGTGCCAGCCGACGCAGGTCATACGAGCAGTACTTC
CDR3: CASRRRSYEQYF
D: -
V: TRBV28
size: -
J: TRBJ2-7

DNA: TGTGCCAGCAGCTCTTGGCGGGGGGCCATCCCGAGCTCCTACAATGAGCAGTTCTTC
CDR3: CASSSWRGAIPSSYNEQFF
D: TRBD2
V: TRBV7-3
size: few
J: TRBJ2-1

DNA: TGCGCCAGCAGCCAAGATCCGAACGGCAGCAACACTGAAGCTTTCTTT
CDR3: CASSQDPNGSNTEAFF
D: -
V: TRBV4-1
size: -
J: TRBJ1-1

DNA: TGTGCCAGCAGTTACTCGAGGGGACAGGGGAGGGATCAGCCCCAGCATTTT
CDR3: CASSYSRGQGRDQPQHF
D: TRBD1
V: TRBV6-2/TRBV6-3
size: -
J: TRBJ1-5

DNA: TGTGCCAGCAGCTTCGGACAGGGGATACAAGGGACCCAGTACTTC
CDR3: CASSFGQGIQGTQYF
D: TRBD1
V: TRBV7-9
size: -
J: TRBJ2-5

DNA: TGCGCCAGCAGCCAAGATTTGGGGCGCGAGCAGTACTTC
CDR3: CASSQDLGREQYF
D: -
V: TRBV4-3
size: -
J: TRBJ2-7

DNA: TGCGCCAGCAGCCAAGATCCCCCCCGGAGGTCCAATGAGCAGTTCTTC
CDR3: CASSQDPPRRSNEQFF
D: -
V: TRBV4-1
size: many
J: TRBJ2-1

DNA: TGCAGTGCTACTCTGTTGGGCCCTCGCCAAGAGACCCAGTACTTC
CDR3: CSATLLGPRQETQYF
D: -
V: TRBV20-1
size: -
J: TRBJ2-5

DNA: TGTGCCAGCAGTCAGGGAGCTGGGGCCAACGTCCTGACTTTC
CDR3: CASSQGAGANVLTF
D: -
V: TRBV6-6
size: few
J: TRBJ2-6

DNA: TGCGCCAGCAAACTCGGCAGAGGCGAGCAGTACTTC
CDR3: CASKLGRGEQYF
D: -
V: TRBV5-1
size: -
J: TRBJ2-7

DNA: TGTGCCAGCAGTTTAAAGGGGTCACCGAACACCGGGGAGCTGTTTTTT
CDR3: CASSLKGSPNTGELFF
D: -
V: TRBV27
size: -
J: TRBJ2-2

DNA: TGTGCCAGCAGTTTAGCGCGAGGGGGACTCCTCGGAGGGGAGCAGTACTTC
CDR3: CASSLARGGLLGGEQYF
D: -
V: TRBV12-3/TRBV12-4
size: -
J: TRBJ2-5